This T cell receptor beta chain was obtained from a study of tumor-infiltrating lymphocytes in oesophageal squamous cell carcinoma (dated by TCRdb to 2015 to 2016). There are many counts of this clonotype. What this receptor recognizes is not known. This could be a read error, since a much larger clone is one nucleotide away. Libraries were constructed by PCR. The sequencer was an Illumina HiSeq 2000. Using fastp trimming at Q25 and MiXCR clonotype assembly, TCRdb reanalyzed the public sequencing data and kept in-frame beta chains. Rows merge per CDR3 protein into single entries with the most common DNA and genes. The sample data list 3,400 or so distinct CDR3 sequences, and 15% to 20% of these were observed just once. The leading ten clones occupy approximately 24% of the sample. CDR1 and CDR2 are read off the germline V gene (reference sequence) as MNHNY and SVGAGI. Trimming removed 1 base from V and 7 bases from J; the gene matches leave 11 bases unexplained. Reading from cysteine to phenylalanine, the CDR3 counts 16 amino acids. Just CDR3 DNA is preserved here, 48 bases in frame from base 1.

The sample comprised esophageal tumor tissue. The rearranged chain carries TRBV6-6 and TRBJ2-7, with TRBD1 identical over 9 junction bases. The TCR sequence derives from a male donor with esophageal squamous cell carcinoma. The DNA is TGTGCCAGCAGTTACTGGTCCCGGGACAGGGAAAATGAGCAGTACTTC. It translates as CASSYWSRDRENEQYF.